One and the same sample provided the 13 T cell receptor beta chains below, sequenced in a study of T cell changes during pregnancy in multiple sclerosis. Method: immunoSEQ multiplex PCR; TCRdb's copy keeps in-frame clones and lacks some. The sample lists tens of thousands of clones, 85% to 95% occurring once. The input for sequencing was peripheral blood, taken after pregnancy. The receptors derive from a female donor with multiple sclerosis, enrolled in a pregnancy study.

The chain recombines TRBV5-4 with TRBJ2-7, with D hard to call. In germline, CDR1 is SGHNT, CDR2 YYREEE (reference sequence). Trimming left V 0 bases short and J 1 base short, with 11 bases between. The CDR3 covers 15 residues. CDR3 DNA: TGTGCCAGCAGCTTGGGGGCTTCCCCTTCCTACGAGCAGTACTTC. This gives the protein CASSLGASPSYEQYF.

The V gene is TRBV10-2, the J gene TRBJ2-1; D is unclear. Trimming took 4 bases from V and 6 from J, leaving 7 bases between them. CDR1 WSHSY and CDR2 SAAADI come from the germline V gene. This CDR3 is 12 amino acids long. Here the CDR3 reads CASSGSSNEQFF. The CDR3 DNA reads TGCGCCAGCAGTGGATCGAGCAATGAGCAGTTCTTC.

The chain links TRBV7-2 to TRBJ2-5; tentatively, D is TRBD1 (6 bases). V shed 1 base and J shed 7 bases, with 16 bases lying between them. CDR1 and CDR2 (germline): SGHTA, FQGNSA. The CDR3 is made up of 15 amino acids. The CDR3 sequence: CASSLGLDRSATQYF. CDR3 DNA: TGTGCCAGCAGCTTAGGATTAGACAGGTCGGCGACCCAGTACTTC.

The chain combines TRBV6-5 with TRBJ2-7; D remains unclear. This CDR3 is built from 15 residues. Germline values: CDR1 MNHEY, CDR2 SVGAGI. V was shortened by 0 bases and J by 3 bases, with 12 bases between the two germline ends. This chain's CDR3 is CASSYSWQLYYEQYF. CDR3 coding DNA: TGTGCCAGCAGTTACTCCTGGCAGTTATACTACGAGCAGTACTTC.

The chain is built from TRBV7-9 and TRBJ2-1; TRBD2 matches 12 bases. CDR3 length: 16 amino acids. Per the germline V gene, CDR1 is SEHNR and CDR2 is FQNEAQ (reference sequence). The ends lost 5 bases at V and 0 bases at J; junction bases unmatched: 2. The CDR3 loop is CASSPTSGSSYNEQFF. DNA for the CDR3: TGTGCCAGCAGCCCGACTAGCGGGAGCTCCTACAATGAGCAGTTCTTC.

V usage is TRBV27 and J usage is TRBJ2-1, with 8 bases identical to TRBD2. This CDR3 is 16 amino acids long. V gave up 1 base and J gave up 3 bases; unmatched junction bases: 5. Germline loops: CDR1 MNHEY, CDR2 SMNVEV (reference sequence). CDR3 sequence reads: CASSLFSGGNYNEQFF. The CDR3 region has the DNA TGTGCCAGCAGTTTATTTTCGGGAGGGAACTACAATGAGCAGTTCTTC.

V usage is TRBV6-1 and J usage is TRBJ1-3, with a possible D match to TRBD1 (6 bases). The CDR3 loop spans 14 amino acids. The germline V gene has CDR1 MNHNS and CDR2 SASEGT. Trimming removed 4 bases at V and 2 bases at J, with 9 bases between. Written as DNA, the CDR3 is TGTGCCAGCAGTGCATCAGGGGCTGGAAACACCATATATTTT. Its protein is CASSASGAGNTIYF.

The chain carries TRBV5-6 and TRBJ1-1; 9 bases align to TRBD1. CDR3 length: 14 residues. Looked up from germline, CDR1 is SGHDT and CDR2 is YYEEEE. Trimming cost V 4 bases and J 5 bases; bases outside gene matches: 6. The CDR3 protein is CASSRDREVTEAFF. CDR3 nucleotide sequence: TGTGCCAGCAGCCGGGACAGGGAGGTGACTGAAGCTTTCTTT.

The chain employs TRBV7-2 and TRBJ1-2; 7 nucleotides align to TRBD1. V shed 3 bases and J 8 bases; nucleotides not matched to a gene: 15. The CDR3 covers 16 residues. Germline-derived CDR1 and CDR2 are SGHTA and FQGNSA. The CDR3 here is CASSFGPGTDVIGYTF. CDR3 nucleotide sequence: TGTGCCAGCAGCTTTGGCCCCGGGACAGATGTTATAGGCTACACCTTC.

The rearrangement uses TRBV7-9 and TRBJ1-1; D gene unclear. Germline values: CDR1 SEHNR, CDR2 FQNEAQ (reference sequence). Trimming left V 2 bases short and J 3 bases short, with 10 bases between. The CDR3 runs to 14 residues. The CDR3 spells CASSLSRQDTEAFF. DNA for the CDR3: TGTGCCAGCAGCTTATCGCGTCAGGACACTGAAGCTTTCTTT.

The gene calls are TRBV6-1 and TRBJ1-1; no clear D gene. The CDR3 consists of 13 residues. Trimming shortened V by 6 bases and J by 1 base, and 9 bases separated the two germline ends. Germline CDR1 MNHNS, CDR2 SASEGT. In nucleotides, the CDR3 is TGTGCCAGCAGAGGAGTCTGGAACACTGAAGCTTTCTTT. Translating gives CASRGVWNTEAFF.

This sequence joins TRBV6-6 and TRBJ1-4, with D possibly TRBD1 on 5 matching bases. Deletions cut 0 bases from V and 7 bases from J, with 12 bases between. Germline V gives CDR1 MNHNY, CDR2 SVGAGI (reference sequence). The CDR3 is made up of 15 amino acids. The CDR3 loop reads CASSYSTALGEKLFF. In DNA, the CDR3 is TGTGCCAGCAGTTACTCGACAGCCCTGGGTGAAAAACTGTTTTTT.

The chain links TRBV11-2 to TRBJ2-1, with TRBD2 matching 10 bases. Losses at the gene ends were 1 base for V and 8 bases for J; bases not matched to a gene: 8. The germline CDR1 and CDR2 sequences are SGHAT and FQNNGV. The CDR3 has 16 residues. As DNA, the CDR3 is TGTGCCAGCAGCTTAGCGGCTAGCGGGAGTAGGGATGAGCAGTTCTTC. This translates into CASSLAASGSRDEQFF.